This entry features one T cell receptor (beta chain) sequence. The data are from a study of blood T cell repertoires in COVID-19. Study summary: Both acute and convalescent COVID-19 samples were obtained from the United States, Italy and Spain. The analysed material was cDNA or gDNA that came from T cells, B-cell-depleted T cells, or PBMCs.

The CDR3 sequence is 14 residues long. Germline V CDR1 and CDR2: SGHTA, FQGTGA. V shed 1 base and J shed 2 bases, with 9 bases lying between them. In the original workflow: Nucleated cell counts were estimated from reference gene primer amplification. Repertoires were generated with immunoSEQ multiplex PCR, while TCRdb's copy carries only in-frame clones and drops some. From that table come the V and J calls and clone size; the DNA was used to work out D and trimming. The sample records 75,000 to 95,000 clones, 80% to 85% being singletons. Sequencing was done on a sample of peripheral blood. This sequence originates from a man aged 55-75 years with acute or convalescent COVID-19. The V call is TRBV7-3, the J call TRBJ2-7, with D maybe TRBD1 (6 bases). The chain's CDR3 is CASSLKDSTYEQYF. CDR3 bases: TGTGCCAGCAGCTTAAAGGACAGTACCTACGAGCAGTACTTC.